This T cell receptor (beta chain) was captured by sequencing in a study of T cell changes during pregnancy in multiple sclerosis. Generated by immunoSEQ multiplex PCR, the TCRdb table keeps only in-frame clones and is missing some. The sample has roughly 70,000 clones, 70% to 90% seen once. The V gene end was trimmed by 4 bases and the J gene end by 6 bases; junction bases not matched to a gene: 10. From germline, CDR1 is MNHEY and CDR2 SMNVEV (reference sequence). The CDR3 length is 16 residues. The V call is TRBV27, the J call TRBJ1-5; TRBD1 matches at 9 bases. The TCR originated in a female donor with multiple sclerosis, enrolled in a pregnancy study. The sample in question was peripheral blood, obtained before pregnancy. CDR3 protein: CASSSLGDRVVQPQHF. CDR3 coding DNA: TGTGCCAGCAGTTCCCTGGGGGACAGGGTGGTTCAGCCCCAGCATTTT.